The T cell receptor (beta chain) under discussion was sequenced for a study of regulatory T cells in long-lasting Graves disease (dated by TCRdb to the early 2020s). Broadly, across the study: Patients with newly diagnosed Graves' disease had been on antithyroid drugs for under 3 months. This study used TCR sequencing and RNA sequencing of peripheral blood to compare persistent Graves' disease patients against newly diagnosed Graves' disease patients. TCR sequencing covered roughly 13 persistent and 20 or so newly diagnosed Graves' disease patients, around 35 samples in total. The study was registered as a clinical trial and conducted in China. Overall study outcomes, separate from this receptor: Preferential use of TRBV28, TRBJ1-2 and TRBJ2-5 was observed in persistent disease, whereas TRBV20-1 and TRBJ2-1 were favored in newly diagnosed disease. Sequencing and analysis were restricted to the TCR beta chain. The authors acknowledged the small sample size as a limitation that may reduce accuracy. More public clonotypes were shared among persistent patients (2,741) than among newly diagnosed patients (966). Peripheral blood alone was examined, since thyroid tissue, which constituted the primary lesion, could not be accessed. Compared with newly diagnosed patients, patients with persistent Graves' disease had lower TCR Shannon entropy and fewer highly expanded clones, which suggests clonal expansion.

The germline V gene supplies CDR1 MNHNS and CDR2 SASEGT. V is pared back by 7 bases and J by 8 bases, with 23 bases lying between the germline termini. From the cysteine through the phenylalanine, the CDR3 covers 15 amino acids. Only the CDR3 part of the read is kept: 45 bases, read in frame from the first base. This specimen's time point label, per the study, means: newly diagnosed GD, antithyroid drugs for less than 3 months. For both TCR sequencing and RNA sequencing, RNA was extracted from PBMCs using TRIzol. Graves' disease was diagnosed according to American Thyroid Association guidelines. Patients were recruited from an endocrinology department in Xi'an, China. From each patient, about 8.9 milliliters of peripheral blood was collected into an EDTA anticoagulant tube. PBMCs were isolated by Ficoll Paque Plus density gradient separation without further T cell sorting. An Agilent 2100 Bioanalyzer and agarose gel were used to check RNA quality, and a NanoDrop 2000 was used to measure RNA concentration.

Libraries came from multiplex PCR. Sequenced using an Illumina HiSeq 4000. TCR beta libraries were built with iRepertoire HTBI primers and Arm-PCR amplification of CDR3 regions. Gel purification was performed on PCR products prior to sequencing. Concerning the study's data processing: Gene usage analysis of CDR3 amino acid clonotypes used the approximately 62 TRBV and around 14 TRBJ segments found across samples. COPE and FqMerger were used to merge the filtered high-quality paired reads into contigs. BLAST was used to align contigs to the IMGT TRBV, TRBD and TRBJ reference genes, and CDR3 was defined following IMGT. Clonotypes above 0.1% frequency were classified as highly expanded clones. Shannon entropy was used to measure repertoire diversity, and the Gini coefficient was used to measure V-J evenness. A clonotype was considered public if more than one individual shared it. TCRdb applied fastp at Q25 and MiXCR to the public reads, then kept only in-frame beta chains. When rows share a CDR3 protein, they turn into one entry using the most common DNA and genes. The V and J calls and clone size come from TCRdb's table, not from the authors' own analysis. The sample has about 220,000 distinct CDR3 sequences on record, approximately 18% of them singletons. The top ten constitute roughly 10% of the sample.

This clonotype was seen many times. The antigen it binds to is not known. No clone much larger than this one lies a single base away; base qualities are absent. These data were also filed under a second study, of T cells in Graves' hyperthyroidism and ophthalmopathy. As the second publication notes: Stable Graves' hyperthyroidism was defined as no progression to ophthalmopathy during 18 months of follow-up. The hyperthyroidism patients were between 18 and 65 years old and newly diagnosed, with a disease duration of less than 2 months. Any patient with an uncontrolled infection, another autoimmune disease, pregnancy or lactation was excluded. Diagnoses were established on the basis of clinical symptoms, serum thyroxine and TRAb, thyroid ultrasound, and orbital computed tomography. A first-round RT-PCR of the TCR CDR3 used the HTBI primer set with the Qiagen OneStep RT-PCR kit. Blood samples also contained most of the expanded thyroid clonotypes (frequency above 0.001), which suggests that blood repertoires may reflect thyroid immune responses. In cross-validation, a model built on a 13 V-J signature told ophthalmopathy apart from stable hyperthyroidism with 85% to 90% sensitivity and approximately 84% specificity, and in testing the same model reached 80%/75%. In validation, progression to ophthalmopathy was predicted by the model with nearly 71% sensitivity and 72.22% specificity, a median of approximately 6.5 months before onset. TCR V-J signatures able to tell the groups apart were searched for in a discovery cohort of approximately 95 patients, of whom more than 40 had Graves' ophthalmopathy and 57 had stable Graves' hyperthyroidism. Prospective prediction of ophthalmopathy was tested in an independent validation cohort of fewer than 20 hyperthyroidism patients and around 16 patients who later progressed to ophthalmopathy. The 95 to 100 discovery patients were randomly divided into training and test sets at a 7:3 ratio. The study also compared thyroid tissue and blood T-cell repertoires from five or six Graves' hyperthyroidism patients. After blood sampling, hyperthyroidism patients were treated with methimazole at a starting dose of 30 mg daily, and ophthalmopathy patients were treated with high-dose intravenous methylprednisolone. The libraries were constructed in a second round of multiplex PCR and then size-selected and purified. The libraries were sequenced on an Illumina HiSeq2000 using paired-end 100 bp reads. Raw data were processed with SOAPnuke, discarding reads with adapters, uncalled bases, mean Phred below 15, or no exact constant-primer or identifier match. High-quality paired reads were merged with COPE v1.2.5, and unique nucleotide sequences were defined as clonotypes. MiTCR v1.1 was used to align clonotypes to the IMGT TRBV, TRBD and TRBJ reference segments. Analysis was restricted to V-J combinations with a frequency above 0.0001, which covered roughly 99% of repertoires. A TCS score was defined as the ratio of F50 (clonal expansion) to E x V (chaos), with BLOSUM62-based TCRdist applied between CDR3 peptides within each V-J. Welch's t-statistics and random forest reduced roughly 540 V-J features to some 14, which were used in a naive Bayes classifier (R e1071). No statistical method was used to fix the sample size in advance, and group allocation was not hidden from the investigators. The paper describes TCR Vbeta CDR3 sequencing of about 140 peripheral blood samples, made up of some 42 ophthalmopathy patients, some 80 hyperthyroidism patients and roughly 17 progressor patients.

This sequence uses TRBV6-1 and TRBJ1-2, with TRBD1 as a weak D call on 5 bases. The sequences come from peripheral blood mononuclear cells (PBMCs), collected at new diagnosis, from a patient treated with antithyroid drugs. The clonotype comes from a woman between 25 and 40 years old with Graves disease. Donor details come from another sample of the same person, matched by shared clones. The encoded CDR3 is CASKVKVQGYLGYTF. The nucleotide sequence reads as follows: TGTGCCAGCAAGGTAAAGGTGCAGGGTTATCTCGGCTACACCTTC.